This T cell receptor beta chain is drawn from a study of cytomegalovirus exposure and HLA in healthy donors. V lost 10 bases, J lost 7 bases, and 16 bases lay in between. There are 12 residues in the CDR3. The germline CDR1 and CDR2 sequences are SNHLY and FYNNEI. Points on this clone: Antigen unknown.

The primer mix had 60 Vbeta and 13 Jbeta primers. This table comes from immunoSEQ multiplex PCR, and its TCRdb copy is limited to in-frame clones, with some not included. The sample holds 150,000 to 200,000 clones; 70% to 90% are singletons and the top ten take roughly 9.3%. Study-wide results and limits: Later analysis demonstrated an association between a missense DCLRE1C variant and TCR beta V- and J-gene trimming.

The sequence came from a man aged 18 to 29 in good health and CMV-seropositive. The V and J genes are TRBV2 and TRBJ1-2; D is undetermined. Sequencing was carried out using PBMCs. The CDR3 here is CATGPSGGGYTF. The CDR3 nucleotides are TGTGCCACCGGACCATCAGGAGGTGGCTACACCTTC.